These 25 T cell receptor beta chains were all obtained from the same sample, sequenced in a study of OX40 agonist ivuxolimab in advanced cancers. TCRdb's table, derived via immunoSEQ multiplex PCR, lists solely in-frame clones and lacks some. This table holds some 37,000 clones, over 65% found once. Sequenced here: CD4+ or CD8+ T cells sorted from blood, sampled in a trial of the OX40 agonist ivuxolimab. Receptors originate from an adult with an advanced solid tumor such as melanoma, head and neck, liver or kidney cancer.

This clone was detected only a few times. The J gene is TRBJ1-5, the V gene TRBV4-1, with D possibly TRBD1 on 5 matching bases. Germline loops: CDR1 MGHRA, CDR2 YSYEKL. V lost 3 bases and J lost 8, with 14 bases in between. The CDR3 is 14 residues long. CDR3 protein: CASSQGWGSEPQHF. The CDR3 region has the DNA TGCGCCAGCAGCCAGGGGTGGGGGTCCGAGCCCCAGCATTTT.

The CDR3 spells CASSEDWETQYF. The CDR3 DNA is TGTGCCAGCAGTGAAGATTGGGAGACCCAGTACTTC. The rearrangement joins TRBV6-1 to TRBJ2-5; unclear D gene. CDR1 and CDR2 (germline): MNHNS, SASEGT. Deletions cut 1 base from V and 5 bases from J, with 5 bases between. There are 12 residues in the CDR3.

This chain uses TRBV6-6 with TRBJ2-7; TRBD2 aligns across 14 bases. The J segment lost 6 bases and the V segment lost 5 bases, leaving 3 bases of the junction unmatched. This CDR3 contains 14 residues. Germline V CDR1 and CDR2: MNHNY, SVGAGI (reference sequence). The CDR3 nucleotides are TGTGCCAGCAGTCCGGGACTAGCGGGAGTCGAGCAGTACTTC. Translation: CASSPGLAGVEQYF.

The genes are TRBV6-6 and TRBJ2-7; D is possibly TRBD1 (6 bases). Germline CDR1 MNHNY, CDR2 SVGAGI (reference sequence). This CDR3 region has 16 residues. The V end lost 2 bases, the J end lost 7 bases, and 21 bases lay between the germline ends. CDR3 in amino acids: CASSYLSRDTRGEQYF. The DNA of the CDR3 is TGTGCCAGCAGTTACCTAAGCCGGGACACCCGAGGGGAGCAGTACTTC.

This clone showed up just once. The chain couples TRBV5-6 to TRBJ2-3; perhaps TRBD2 as D (5 bases). The CDR3 length is 13 residues. V was cut by 2 bases and J by 4 bases, with 8 bases left in between. The germline V gene encodes CDR1 SGHDT and CDR2 YYEEEE. CDR3 coding DNA: TGTGCCAGCAGCTTCCTAGCAGCAGATACGCAGTATTTT. Translating it yields CASSFLAADTQYF.

This clone was observed a single time. The chain combines TRBV11-2 with TRBJ2-1; 7 nucleotides line up with TRBD2. This CDR3 is built from 15 residues. Germline V gives CDR1 SGHAT, CDR2 FQNNGV. With 3 bases clipped from V and 8 bases from J, the junction kept 10 bases outside the gene matches. For the CDR3, the DNA is TGTGCCAGCAGCTTCCACGCGGGACTATTCGATGAGCAGTTCTTC. It yields the protein CASSFHAGLFDEQFF.

The CDR3 DNA follows: TGTGCCAGCAGCTACACGGGATTACGGGGAGGCTACACCTTC. This codes for CASSYTGLRGGYTF. The chain has TRBV5-4 and TRBJ1-2; no reliable D call. CDR3 size: 14 residues. Trimming removed 3 bases at V and 8 bases at J, with 17 bases between. Looked up from germline, CDR1 is SGHNT and CDR2 is YYREEE (reference sequence).

CDR3 in amino acids: CSCQGPRGNEQFF. CDR3 DNA sequence: TGCAGCTGTCAGGGGCCCAGGGGCAATGAGCAGTTCTTC. The chain carries TRBV29-1 and TRBJ2-1, with D possibly being TRBD1 (6 bases). The CDR3 spans 13 residues. Germline V gives CDR1 SQVTM, CDR2 ANQGSEA. V lost 8 bases and J lost 6, with 17 bases in between.

The V and J genes are TRBV27 and TRBJ2-3, with D unclear. CDR3 length: 13 residues. Germline CDR1 reads MNHEY; CDR2 reads SMNVEV (reference sequence). Trimming stripped 4 bases from V and 0 bases from J, with 5 bases between. The CDR3 sequence is CASSSLSTDTQYF. The CDR3 DNA sequence: TGTGCCAGCAGTTCTCTTAGCACAGATACGCAGTATTTT.

The V and J genes are TRBV2 and TRBJ1-4, with a weak D call TRBD1 (6 bases). Germline V gene sequence: CDR1 SNHLY, CDR2 FYNNEI. With 7 bases removed from V and 6 bases from J, the gap between germline ends came to 15 bases. CDR3 size: 14 residues. CDR3 in DNA: TGTGCCAGCAACCCGGGACAATCGGATGAAAAACTGTTTTTT. Translating it yields CASNPGQSDEKLFF. Complete variable domain (other parts from reference TRBV2 and TRBJ1-4): EPEVTQTPSHQVTQMGQEVILRCVPISNHLYFYWYRQILGQKVEFLVSFYNNEISEKSEIFDDQFSVERPDGSNFTLKIRSTKLEDSAMYFCASNPGQSDEKLFFGSGTQLSVL.

The chain has TRBV9 and TRBJ2-7; 12 nucleotides match TRBD1. CDR3 length: 14 amino acids. V shed 2 bases, J shed 7 bases, and the junction held 4 bases outside the gene matches. Germline values: CDR1 SGDLS, CDR2 YYNGEE. CDR3 bases: TGTGCCAGCAGCGTGGGGACAGGGGGCTGGGAGCAGTACTTC. Its translation is CASSVGTGGWEQYF.

This clone was observed a few times. The chain has TRBV5-1 and TRBJ1-1; no firm D call. V gave up 3 bases and J gave up 4 bases, with 16 bases separating them. Germline CDR1 SGHRS, CDR2 YFSETQ. There are 15 residues in the CDR3. The CDR3, as DNA: TGCGCCAGCAGCTCCGGCGAGGTATCGGGCACTGAAGCTTTCTTT. It is translated as CASSSGEVSGTEAFF. Combining the CDR3 with reference TRBV5-1 and TRBJ1-1 gives the whole variable domain KAGVTQTPRYLIKTRGQQVTLSCSPISGHRSVSWYQQTPGQGLQFLFEYFSETQRNKGNFPGRFSGRQFSNSRSEMNVSTLELGDSALYLCASSSGEVSGTEAFFGQGTRLTVV.

V is TRBV19 and J is TRBJ2-3; no clear D gene. Per germline, CDR1 LNHDA and CDR2 SQIVND (reference sequence). This CDR3 contains 12 residues. V was pared by 11 bases and J by 2 bases, with 11 bases between. CDR3: CASQSDTDTQYF. The CDR3 DNA is TGTGCCTCGCAGTCGGACACAGATACGCAGTATTTT. Filled out from reference TRBV19 and TRBJ2-3, the complete variable domain reads DGGITQSPKYLFRKEGQNVTLSCEQNLNHDAMYWYRQDPGQGLRLIYYSQIVNDFQKGDIAEGYSVSREKKESFPLTVTSAQKNPTAFYLCASQSDTDTQYFGPGTRLTVL.

V is TRBV7-9 and J is TRBJ2-1; D is undetermined. The length of the CDR3 is 10 residues. Per germline, CDR1 SEHNR and CDR2 FQNEAQ (reference sequence). Trimming cost V 6 bases and J 8 bases, with 5 bases left between them. CDR3 in amino acids: CASSGYEQFF. CDR3 bases: TGTGCCAGCAGTGGCTATGAGCAGTTCTTC.

The V call is TRBV27, the J call TRBJ2-7; 11 bases fit TRBD2. The V gene end was trimmed by 6 bases and the J gene end by 1 base; junction bases not matched to a gene: 5. The CDR3 contains 15 residues. Germline CDR1 MNHEY, CDR2 SMNVEV (reference sequence). The CDR3 spells CASSETSGSSYEQYF. DNA for the CDR3: TGTGCCAGCAGCGAAACTAGCGGGAGTTCCTACGAGCAGTACTTC.

This clone was detected a few times. The rearrangement joins TRBV19 to TRBJ2-7; either TRBD1 or TRBD2 may fit D (6 bases each). The CDR3 has 13 amino acids. The germline gives CDR1 LNHDA, CDR2 SQIVND (reference sequence). Trimming cost V 5 bases and J 6 bases, with 14 bases left between them. CDR3 bases: TGTGCCAGTAGTTTCCGTGGGGGGCGCGAGCAGTACTTC. This encodes CASSFRGGREQYF.

This clone was counted between two and nine times. V gene TRBV28 combines with J gene TRBJ2-7; 11 positions match TRBD1. CDR1 is MDHEN and CDR2 is SYDVKM in the germline V gene. CDR3 length equals 13 residues. V was pared by 5 bases and J by 5 bases, with 2 bases of the junction left unmatched. The CDR3 loop is CASSGGQGDEQYF. As DNA, the CDR3 is TGTGCCAGCAGTGGGGGACAGGGGGACGAGCAGTACTTC.

CDR3 DNA: TGTGCCTGGAATCCGGCGGGTGTCAATGAGCAGTTCTTC. Translating it yields CAWNPAGVNEQFF. The gene calls are TRBV30 and TRBJ2-1, with TRBD2 as a possible D gene (5 bases). This CDR3 spans 13 amino acids. Germline-derived CDR1 and CDR2 are GTSNPN and SVGIG (reference sequence). V was clipped by 4 bases and J by 6 bases, with 13 bases between them.

This rearrangement joins TRBV29-1 to TRBJ1-2; TRBD1 matches at 7 bases. V was clipped by 6 bases and J by 4 bases; unmatched bases: 8. CDR1 is SQVTM and CDR2 is ANQGSEA in the germline V gene. The CDR3 runs 13 residues. CDR3 sequence reads: CSVGDQGGYGYTF. In DNA, the CDR3 is TGCAGCGTCGGCGATCAGGGGGGCTATGGCTACACCTTC.

The genes are TRBV14 and TRBJ2-1; TRBD2 agrees at 7 bases. Germline loops: CDR1 SGHDN, CDR2 FVKESK. The V gene end was trimmed by 0 bases and the J gene end by 4 bases; junction bases not matched to a gene: 6. The CDR3 is 16 residues long. DNA of the CDR3: TGTGCCAGCAGCCAAGAGCGGACTAGTTTTTACAATGAGCAGTTCTTC. Its protein product is CASSQERTSFYNEQFF.

The rearrangement joins TRBV15 to TRBJ2-3; no firm D call. This CDR3 has 15 amino acids. Germline CDR1 LNHNV, CDR2 YYDKDF (reference sequence). The V end was cut by 0 bases, the J end by 2 bases, with 9 bases between. The CDR3 protein is CATSRDLGPTDTQYF. In nucleotides, the CDR3 is TGTGCCACCAGCAGAGATCTCGGACCCACAGATACGCAGTATTTT.

The rearrangement links TRBV6-1 to TRBJ1-1; D is possibly TRBD1 (5 bases). This CDR3 contains 13 residues. The V gene's germline CDR1 is MNHNS and CDR2 SASEGT. V gave up 2 bases and J gave up 7 bases, with 11 bases separating them. Here the CDR3 reads CASSEIGAREAFF. As DNA, the CDR3 is TGTGCCAGCAGTGAAATAGGGGCACGTGAAGCTTTCTTT.

The gene calls are TRBV2 and TRBJ2-7, with a weak D call TRBD2 (6 bases). This CDR3 has 15 residues. Germline V lookup: CDR1 SNHLY, CDR2 FYNNEI. Trimming took off 0 bases at V and 1 base at J, with 10 bases between the two ends. The CDR3 coding sequence is TGTGCCAGCAGTGAAGCAAGCGGGTCTTCCTACGAGCAGTACTTC. Its translation: CASSEASGSSYEQYF.

This chain connects TRBV19 to TRBJ1-1; D remains ambiguous. V lost 5 bases and J lost 4, with 11 bases in between. Germline CDR1 and CDR2: LNHDA and SQIVND (reference sequence). The CDR3 is 13 amino acids. The CDR3 here is CASSVLGSTEAFF. CDR3 DNA: TGTGCCAGTAGTGTGTTGGGGAGCACTGAAGCTTTCTTT.

The CDR3 region has the DNA TGTGCCAGCCGGGGACAGGGAAGAGAGACCCAGTACTTC. Encoded protein: CASRGQGRETQYF. J is TRBJ2-5 and V is TRBV18; 9 bases line up with TRBD1. Germline V CDR1 and CDR2: KGHSH, LQKENI. J was trimmed by 4 bases and V by 8 bases; bases with no gene match: 5. The CDR3 is 13 amino acids.